Shown below are 7 T cell receptor beta chains from a single sample sequenced in a study of OX40 agonist ivuxolimab in advanced cancers. TCRdb's copy holds only in-frame clones and misses some; the assay was immunoSEQ multiplex PCR. Of some 77,000 clones in the sample, 75% to 90% were seen once. The input for sequencing was CD4+ or CD8+ T cells sorted from blood, taken in a trial of the OX40 agonist ivuxolimab. Receptor source: an adult with an advanced solid tumor such as melanoma, head and neck, liver or kidney cancer.

The chain links TRBV4-2 to TRBJ2-7; 8 nucleotides agree with TRBD2. V lost 4 bases to trimming and J lost 3 bases; unmatched junction nucleotides: 5. Germline V gene lookup returns CDR1 LGHNA and CDR2 YNFKEQ. This CDR3 is 14 amino acids long. Here the CDR3 reads CASSLGLEFYEQYF. The DNA for the CDR3 is TGTGCCAGCAGCCTGGGACTAGAGTTCTACGAGCAGTACTTC.

The V call is TRBV7-3, the J call TRBJ2-7, with D perhaps TRBD2 (5 bases). Germline loops: CDR1 SGHTA, CDR2 FQGTGA. The CDR3 spans 13 residues. V lost 2 bases to trimming and J lost 9 bases, with 14 bases between them. The DNA of the CDR3 is TGTGCCAGCAGCTTAGAGGGTGCCCGGGGGCAGTACTTC. As protein: CASSLEGARGQYF.

The gene calls are TRBV19 and TRBJ1-2; the match to TRBD1 covers 9 bases. V was pared by 5 bases and J by 6 bases, with 7 bases of the junction left unmatched. The CDR3 extends over 14 amino acids. The V gene's germline CDR1 is LNHDA and CDR2 SQIVND (reference sequence). In nucleotides, the CDR3 is TGTGCCAGTAGTGCCGGACAGGGGACCCATGGCTACACCTTC. Its protein product is CASSAGQGTHGYTF. The complete variable domain, with remaining parts taken from reference TRBV19 and TRBJ1-2, reads DGGITQSPKYLFRKEGQNVTLSCEQNLNHDAMYWYRQDPGQGLRLIYYSQIVNDFQKGDIAEGYSVSREKKESFPLTVTSAQKNPTAFYLCASSAGQGTHGYTFGSGTRLTVV.

The V and J genes are TRBV9 and TRBJ2-1; 9 positions match TRBD1. CDR1 is SGDLS and CDR2 is YYNGEE in the germline V gene. Trimming took 0 bases from V and 7 from J; bases not matched to a gene: 8. This CDR3 has 16 amino acids. The CDR3 is CASSVDPDRGLNEQFF. The DNA for the CDR3 is TGTGCCAGCAGCGTAGATCCGGACAGGGGTTTAAATGAGCAGTTCTTC.

The chain has TRBV19 and TRBJ1-6; D is unclear. This CDR3 has 13 residues. Germline CDR1 reads LNHDA; CDR2 reads SQIVND (reference sequence). V was clipped by 0 bases and J by 10 bases, with 7 bases between them. The CDR3 DNA sequence: TGTGCCAGTAGTATAGATCGAGAGTCACCCCTCCACTTT. The encoded protein is CASSIDRESPLHF. The entire variable domain, with the rest obtained from reference TRBV19 and TRBJ1-6, is as follows: DGGITQSPKYLFRKEGQNVTLSCEQNLNHDAMYWYRQDPGQGLRLIYYSQIVNDFQKGDIAEGYSVSREKKESFPLTVTSAQKNPTAFYLCASSIDRESPLHFGNGTRLTVT.

This chain links TRBV29-1 with TRBJ1-2; possibly TRBD1 for D (5 bases). CDR1 is SQVTM, CDR2 ANQGSEA, per germline. The CDR3 spans 12 residues. Trimming removed 5 bases at V and 8 bases at J, with 15 bases between. The CDR3 here is CSVLGTVSGYTF. The CDR3 coding sequence is TGCAGCGTTCTAGGGACGGTCTCGGGCTACACCTTC.

The chain couples TRBV7-9 to TRBJ2-5; 8 nucleotides align to TRBD1. The trim removed 3 bases at V and 5 bases at J, leaving 8 bases unmatched. The length of the CDR3 is 15 residues. Germline assignment: CDR1 SEHNR and CDR2 FQNEAQ (reference sequence). The CDR3 loop is CASSLTGAMGETQYF. The CDR3 DNA follows: TGTGCCAGCAGCTTGACAGGGGCGATGGGGGAGACCCAGTACTTC.